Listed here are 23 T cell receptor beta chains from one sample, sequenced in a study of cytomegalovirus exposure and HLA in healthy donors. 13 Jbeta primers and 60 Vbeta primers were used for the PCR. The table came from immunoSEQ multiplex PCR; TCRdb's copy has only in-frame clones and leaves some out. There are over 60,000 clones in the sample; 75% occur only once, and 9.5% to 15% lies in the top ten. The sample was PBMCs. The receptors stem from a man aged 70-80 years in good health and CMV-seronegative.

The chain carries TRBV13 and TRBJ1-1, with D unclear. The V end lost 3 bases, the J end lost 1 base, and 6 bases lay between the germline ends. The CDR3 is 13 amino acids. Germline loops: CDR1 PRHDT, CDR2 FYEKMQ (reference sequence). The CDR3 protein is CASSFERNTEAFF. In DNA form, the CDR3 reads TGTGCCAGCAGCTTTGAGAGGAACACTGAAGCTTTCTTT.

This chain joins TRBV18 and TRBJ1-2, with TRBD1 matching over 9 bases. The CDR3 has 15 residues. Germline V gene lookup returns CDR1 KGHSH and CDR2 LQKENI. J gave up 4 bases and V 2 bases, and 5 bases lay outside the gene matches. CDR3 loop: CASSPIETGGYGYTF. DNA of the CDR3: TGTGCCAGCTCACCAATTGAGACAGGGGGCTATGGCTACACCTTC.

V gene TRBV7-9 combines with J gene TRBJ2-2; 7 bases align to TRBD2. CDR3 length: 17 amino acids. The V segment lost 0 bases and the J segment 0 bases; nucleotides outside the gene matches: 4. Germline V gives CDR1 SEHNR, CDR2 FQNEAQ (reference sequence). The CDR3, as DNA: TGTGCCAGCAGCTTAGCCACTAGCGTCGCGAACACCGGGGAGCTGTTTTTT. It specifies CASSLATSVANTGELFF. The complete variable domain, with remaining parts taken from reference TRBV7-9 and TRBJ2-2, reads DTGVSQNPRHKITKRGQNVTFRCDPISEHNRLYWYRQTLGQGPEFLTYFQNEAQLEKSRLLSDRFSAERPKGSFSTLEIQRTEQGDSAMYLCASSLATSVANTGELFFGEGSRLTVL.

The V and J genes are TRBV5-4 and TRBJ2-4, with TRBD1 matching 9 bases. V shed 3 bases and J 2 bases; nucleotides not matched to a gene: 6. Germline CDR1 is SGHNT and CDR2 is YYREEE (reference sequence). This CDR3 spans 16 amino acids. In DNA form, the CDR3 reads TGTGCCAGCAGCTGGGGACAGGGTTCTACCAAAAACATTCAGTACTTC. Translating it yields CASSWGQGSTKNIQYF.

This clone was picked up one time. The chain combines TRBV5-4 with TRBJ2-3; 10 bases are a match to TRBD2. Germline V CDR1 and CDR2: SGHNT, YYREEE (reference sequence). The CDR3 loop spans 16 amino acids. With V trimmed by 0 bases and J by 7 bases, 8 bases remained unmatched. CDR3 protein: CASSLGASGSIHTQYF. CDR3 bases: TGTGCCAGCAGCTTGGGGGCTAGCGGGAGCATCCATACGCAGTATTTT.

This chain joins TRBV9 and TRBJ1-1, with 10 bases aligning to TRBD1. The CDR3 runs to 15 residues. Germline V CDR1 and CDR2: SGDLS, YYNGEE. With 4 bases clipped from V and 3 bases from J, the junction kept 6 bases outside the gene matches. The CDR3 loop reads CASSPMGQGYTEAFF. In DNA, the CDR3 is TGTGCCAGCAGCCCTATGGGACAGGGGTACACTGAAGCTTTCTTT.

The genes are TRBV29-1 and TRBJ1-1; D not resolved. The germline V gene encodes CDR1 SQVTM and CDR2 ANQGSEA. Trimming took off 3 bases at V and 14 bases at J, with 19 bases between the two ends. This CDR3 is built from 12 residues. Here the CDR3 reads CSVEGGAGVGFF. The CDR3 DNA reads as TGCAGCGTTGAGGGCGGAGCGGGAGTGGGCTTCTTT.

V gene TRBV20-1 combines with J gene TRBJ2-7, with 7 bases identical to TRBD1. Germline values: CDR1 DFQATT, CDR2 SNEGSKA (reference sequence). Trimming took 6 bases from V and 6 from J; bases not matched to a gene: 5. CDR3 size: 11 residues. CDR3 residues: CSADRVPEQYF. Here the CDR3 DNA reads TGCAGTGCCGACAGGGTACCCGAGCAGTACTTC.

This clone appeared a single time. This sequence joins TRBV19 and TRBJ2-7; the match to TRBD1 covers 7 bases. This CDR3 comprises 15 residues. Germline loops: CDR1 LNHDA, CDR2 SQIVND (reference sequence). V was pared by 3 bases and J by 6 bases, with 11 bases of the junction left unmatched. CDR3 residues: CASSIRETGEREQYF. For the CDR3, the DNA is TGTGCCAGTAGTATTCGGGAAACAGGGGAGCGCGAGCAGTACTTC.

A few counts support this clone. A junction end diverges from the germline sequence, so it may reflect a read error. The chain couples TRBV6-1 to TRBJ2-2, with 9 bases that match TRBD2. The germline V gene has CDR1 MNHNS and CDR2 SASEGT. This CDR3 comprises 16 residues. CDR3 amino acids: CASSEFGLANTGELFF. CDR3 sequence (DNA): TGTGCCAGCAGTGAATTTGGACTAGCGAATACCGGGGAGCTGTTTTTT.

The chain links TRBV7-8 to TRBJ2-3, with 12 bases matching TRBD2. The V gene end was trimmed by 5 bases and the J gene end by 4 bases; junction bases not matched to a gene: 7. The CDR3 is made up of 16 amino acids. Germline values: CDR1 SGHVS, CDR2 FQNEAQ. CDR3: CASSTLAGGPADTQYF. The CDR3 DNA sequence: TGTGCCAGCAGCACTCTAGCGGGGGGGCCCGCAGATACGCAGTATTTT.

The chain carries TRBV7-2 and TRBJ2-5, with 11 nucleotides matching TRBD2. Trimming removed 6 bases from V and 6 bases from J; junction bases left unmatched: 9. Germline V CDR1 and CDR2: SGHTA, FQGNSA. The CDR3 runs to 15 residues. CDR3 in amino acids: CASSSGTSGKQTQYF. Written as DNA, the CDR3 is TGTGCCAGCAGTTCTGGGACTAGCGGAAAGCAGACCCAGTACTTC.

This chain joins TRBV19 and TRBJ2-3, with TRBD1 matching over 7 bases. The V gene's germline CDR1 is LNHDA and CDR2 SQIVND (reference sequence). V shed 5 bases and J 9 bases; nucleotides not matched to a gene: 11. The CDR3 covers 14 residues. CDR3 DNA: TGTGCCAGTAGTTCGGGACAGCCTGGGCGAACGCAGTATTTT. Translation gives CASSSGQPGRTQYF.

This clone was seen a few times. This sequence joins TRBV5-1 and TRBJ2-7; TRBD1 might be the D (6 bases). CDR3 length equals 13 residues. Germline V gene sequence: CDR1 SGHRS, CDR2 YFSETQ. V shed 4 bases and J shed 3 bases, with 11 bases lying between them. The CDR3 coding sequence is TGCGCCAGCAGCCCGGAAGGGGGCTACGAGCAGTACTTC. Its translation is CASSPEGGYEQYF.

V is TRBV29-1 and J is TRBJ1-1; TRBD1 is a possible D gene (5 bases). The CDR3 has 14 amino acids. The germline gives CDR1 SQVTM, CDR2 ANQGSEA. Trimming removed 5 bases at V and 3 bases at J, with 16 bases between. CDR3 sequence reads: CSVTRLGGDTEAFF. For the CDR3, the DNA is TGCAGCGTTACCCGACTCGGGGGGGACACTGAAGCTTTCTTT.

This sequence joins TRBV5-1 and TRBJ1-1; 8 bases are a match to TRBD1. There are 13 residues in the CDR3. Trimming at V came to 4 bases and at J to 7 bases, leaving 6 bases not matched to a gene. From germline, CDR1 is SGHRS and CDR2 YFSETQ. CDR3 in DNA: TGCGCCAGCAGCGGGCGACAGGGGCTTGAAGCTTTCTTT. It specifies CASSGRQGLEAFF.

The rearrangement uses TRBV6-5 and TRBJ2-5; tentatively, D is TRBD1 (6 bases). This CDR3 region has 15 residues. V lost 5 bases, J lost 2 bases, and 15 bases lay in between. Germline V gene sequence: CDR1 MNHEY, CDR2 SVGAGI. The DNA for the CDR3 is TGTGCCAGCAGTCCAGCCACGGGGACACAAGAGACCCAGTACTTC. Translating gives CASSPATGTQETQYF.

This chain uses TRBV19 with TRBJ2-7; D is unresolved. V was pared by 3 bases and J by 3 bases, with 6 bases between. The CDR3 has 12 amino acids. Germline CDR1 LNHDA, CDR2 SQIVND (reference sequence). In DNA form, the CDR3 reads TGTGCCAGTAGTATTAACGGCTACGAGCAGTACTTC. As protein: CASSINGYEQYF.

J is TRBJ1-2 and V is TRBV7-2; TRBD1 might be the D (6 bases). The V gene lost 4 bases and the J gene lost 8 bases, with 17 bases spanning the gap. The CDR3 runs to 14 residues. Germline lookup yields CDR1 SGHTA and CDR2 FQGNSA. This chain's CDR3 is CASSSLVGGRGYTF. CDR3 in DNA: TGTGCCAGCAGCTCCCTCGTAGGGGGAAGGGGCTACACCTTC. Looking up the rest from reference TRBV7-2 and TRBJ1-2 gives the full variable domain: GAGVSQSPSNKVTEKGKDVELRCDPISGHTALYWYRQSLGQGLEFLIYFQGNSAPDKSGLPSDRFSAERTGGSVSTLTIQRTQQEDSAVYLCASSSLVGGRGYTFGSGTRLTVV.

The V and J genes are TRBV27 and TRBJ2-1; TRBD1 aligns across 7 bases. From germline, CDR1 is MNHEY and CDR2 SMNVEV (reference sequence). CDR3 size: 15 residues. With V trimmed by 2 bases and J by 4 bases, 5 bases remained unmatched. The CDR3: CASSLRGGPYNEQFF. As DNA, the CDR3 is TGTGCCAGCAGTTTAAGAGGGGGCCCTTACAATGAGCAGTTCTTC.

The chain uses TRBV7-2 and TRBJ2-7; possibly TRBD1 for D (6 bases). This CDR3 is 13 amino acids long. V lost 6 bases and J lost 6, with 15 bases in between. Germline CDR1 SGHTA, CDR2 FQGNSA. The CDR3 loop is CASRPGTTSEQYF. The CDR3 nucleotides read TGTGCCAGCAGACCGGGGACAACATCCGAGCAGTACTTC. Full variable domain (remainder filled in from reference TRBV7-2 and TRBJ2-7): GAGVSQSPSNKVTEKGKDVELRCDPISGHTALYWYRQSLGQGLEFLIYFQGNSAPDKSGLPSDRFSAERTGGSVSTLTIQRTQQEDSAVYLCASRPGTTSEQYFGPGTRLTVT.

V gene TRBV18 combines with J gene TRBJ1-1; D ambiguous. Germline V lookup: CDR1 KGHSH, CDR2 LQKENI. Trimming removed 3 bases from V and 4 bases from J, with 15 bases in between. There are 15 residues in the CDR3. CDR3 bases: TGTGCCAGCTCACCCTACTCCAAATCGGGCACTGAAGCTTTCTTT. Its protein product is CASSPYSKSGTEAFF.

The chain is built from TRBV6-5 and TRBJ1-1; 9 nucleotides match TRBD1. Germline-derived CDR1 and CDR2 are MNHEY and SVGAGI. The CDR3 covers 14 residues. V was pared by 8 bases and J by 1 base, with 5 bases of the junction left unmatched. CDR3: CASRRQGGNTEAFF. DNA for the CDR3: TGTGCCAGCCGAAGACAGGGGGGGAACACTGAAGCTTTCTTT.